The T cell receptor beta chain under discussion was sequenced for a study of T cell responses to AZD1222 COVID-19 vaccine. The assay was immunoSEQ multiplex PCR, and TCRdb's table has in-frame clones only and misses some. The repertoire has 150,000 to 200,000 clones, 92% of them found once; the top ten carry approximately 1.2%. The CDR3 has 14 residues. The V and J ends lost 7 bases and 7 bases, in that order; junction bases with no gene match: 12. CDR1 and CDR2 from the germline V gene are LNHDA and SQIVND (reference sequence). The rearrangement uses TRBV19 and TRBJ1-1; 7 positions agree with TRBD1. This specimen was peripheral blood, taken 28 days after the second AZD1222 dose. The sequence was collected from an adult who received the AZD1222 COVID-19 vaccine. The CDR3 sequence: CASTPGQLAGEAFF. CDR3 DNA: TGTGCCAGTACCCCGGGACAGCTAGCTGGTGAAGCTTTCTTT.